The 17 T cell receptor beta chains below come from one sample, sequenced in a study of T cell responses to AZD1222 COVID-19 vaccine. The method was immunoSEQ multiplex PCR; TCRdb's version includes in-frame clones alone and lacks a portion of them. The table shows under 100,000 clones, with approximately 89% occurring only once. Specimen: peripheral blood, collected on day 0 of AZD1222 vaccination. Receptors were obtained from an adult in good health.

The chain recombines TRBV11-2 with TRBJ1-4, with a possible D match to TRBD1 (5 bases). V was shortened by 4 bases and J by 7 bases, with 25 bases between the two germline ends. CDR1 is SGHAT, CDR2 FQNNGV, per germline. This CDR3 has 18 amino acids. The CDR3 loop is CASSSNVPGLRGGEKLFF. The CDR3 region has the DNA TGTGCCAGCAGCTCAAACGTCCCTGGGCTGCGGGGGGGTGAAAAACTGTTTTTT.

J is TRBJ2-5 and V is TRBV9; no reliable D call. This CDR3 is built from 15 residues. Germline loops: CDR1 SGDLS, CDR2 YYNGEE. The V gene lost 2 bases and the J gene lost 4 bases, with 15 bases spanning the gap. CDR3 coding DNA: TGTGCCAGCAGCGTCCATGAGGCCCCAGCAGAGACCCAGTACTTC. Translation gives CASSVHEAPAETQYF. Supplemented by reference TRBV9 and TRBJ2-5, the full variable domain reads DSGVTQTPKHLITATGQRVTLRCSPRSGDLSVYWYQQSLDQGLQFLIQYYNGEERAKGNILERFSAQQFPDLHSELNLSSLELGDSALYFCASSVHEAPAETQYFGPGTRLLVL.

The V and J genes are TRBV5-6 and TRBJ2-3; no clear D. The CDR3 consists of 13 residues. V was shortened by 4 bases and J by 5 bases, with 11 bases between the two germline ends. Germline V lookup: CDR1 SGHDT, CDR2 YYEEEE. Here the CDR3 DNA reads TGTGCCAGCAGCGGGTGGGCGGAAGATACGCAGTATTTT. Amino acid sequence: CASSGWAEDTQYF.

This chain joins TRBV7-9 and TRBJ1-3; D not resolved. There are 13 residues in the CDR3. The germline gives CDR1 SEHNR, CDR2 FQNEAQ (reference sequence). Trimming stripped 1 base from V and 2 bases from J, with 3 bases between. The CDR3 spells CASSLGPGNTIYF. CDR3 in DNA: TGTGCCAGCAGCTTAGGACCTGGAAACACCATATATTTT.

The rearrangement links TRBV2 to TRBJ1-3; no firm D call. Trimming removed 0 bases from V and 0 bases from J, with 6 bases in between. Per germline, CDR1 SNHLY and CDR2 FYNNEI. The CDR3 extends over 15 amino acids. The CDR3 sequence is CASSEALSSGNTIYF. The CDR3 DNA follows: TGTGCCAGCAGTGAAGCATTGAGCTCTGGAAACACCATATATTTT.

The chain combines TRBV7-3 with TRBJ1-1, with D perhaps matching TRBD1 (5 bases). Germline V gene data show CDR1 as SGHTA and CDR2 as FQGTGA. This CDR3 is built from 13 residues. Trimming removed 3 bases at V and 5 bases at J, with 10 bases between. For the CDR3, the DNA is TGTGCCAGCAGCTTGCAGGGAAGTACTGAAGCTTTCTTT. Translating it yields CASSLQGSTEAFF. Filled out from reference TRBV7-3 and TRBJ1-1, the complete variable domain reads GAGVSQTPSNKVTEKGKYVELRCDPISGHTALYWYRQSLGQGPEFLIYFQGTGAADDSGLPNDRFFAVRPEGSVSTLKIQRTERGDSAVYLCASSLQGSTEAFFGQGTRLTVV.

The chain uses TRBV5-4 and TRBJ1-6; no clear D. CDR1 SGHNT and CDR2 YYREEE come from the germline V gene (reference sequence). V gave up 2 bases and J gave up 0 bases, with 9 bases separating them. The CDR3 runs to 16 residues. The CDR3 region has the DNA TGTGCCAGCAGCTTTGGTACGAGCTCCTATAATTCACCCCTCCACTTT. It specifies CASSFGTSSYNSPLHF.

J is TRBJ2-7 and V is TRBV5-8; the match to TRBD1 covers 9 bases. This CDR3 contains 16 residues. CDR1 SGHTS and CDR2 YDEGEE come from the germline V gene. J gave up 0 bases and V 5 bases, and 9 bases lay outside the gene matches. The CDR3 is CASSLGTGPSSYEQYF. CDR3 sequence (DNA): TGTGCCAGCAGTCTGGGGACAGGGCCGAGCTCCTACGAGCAGTACTTC. The whole variable domain, filled in from reference TRBV5-8 and TRBJ2-7, reads EAGVTQSPTHLIKTRGQQATLRCSPISGHTSVYWYQQALGLGLQFLLWYDEGEERNRGNFPPRFSGRQFPNYSSELNVNALELEDSALYLCASSLGTGPSSYEQYFGPGTRLTVT.

This clone has just one count. V is TRBV6-1 and J is TRBJ1-5; possibly TRBD1 for D (6 bases). Trimming shortened V by 3 bases and J by 7 bases, and 16 bases separated the two germline ends. Per germline, CDR1 MNHNS and CDR2 SASEGT. This CDR3 comprises 15 residues. The CDR3 DNA is TGTGCCAGCAGTGAGTTCAGGGGATTTAGACAGCCCCAGCATTTT. It codes for CASSEFRGFRQPQHF.

The CDR3, as DNA: TGTGCCAGCACCCTGGGGGTTTTCGAGCCCCAGCATTTT. Protein sequence: CASTLGVFEPQHF. The chain employs TRBV28 and TRBJ1-5; perhaps TRBD1 as D (5 bases). This CDR3 contains 13 residues. CDR1 and CDR2 from the germline V gene are MDHEN and SYDVKM. V was pared by 7 bases and J by 8 bases, with 15 bases between. Together with reference TRBV28 and TRBJ1-5, the CDR3 gives the full variable domain: DVKVTQSSRYLVKRTGEKVFLECVQDMDHENMFWYRQDPGLGLRLIYFSYDVKMKEKGDIPEGYSVSREKKERFSLILESASTNQTSMYLCASTLGVFEPQHFGDGTRLSIL.

This clone has more than one count but fewer than ten. The chain joins TRBV18 to TRBJ1-1, with no clear D. Germline V gene data show CDR1 as KGHSH and CDR2 as LQKENI. The CDR3 loop spans 11 amino acids. The ends were cut back, 6 bases at V and 8 bases at J, with 10 bases in the middle. The chain's CDR3 is CASSVQMEAFF. CDR3 nucleotides: TGTGCCAGCTCCGTACAGATGGAAGCTTTCTTT.

This chain links TRBV27 with TRBJ2-4; 7 nucleotides align to TRBD1. CDR3 size: 14 residues. The germline V gene encodes CDR1 MNHEY and CDR2 SMNVEV (reference sequence). Trimming took 5 bases from V and 2 from J; bases not matched to a gene: 3. CDR3: CASSPRGTKNIQYF. CDR3 in DNA: TGTGCCAGCAGTCCCAGGGGGACCAAAAACATTCAGTACTTC.

The gene calls are TRBV6-4 and TRBJ2-1; D perhaps matches TRBD2 (5 bases). Germline CDR1 reads MRHNA; CDR2 reads SNTAGT. The CDR3 runs 16 residues. With 0 bases removed from V and 1 base from J, the gap between germline ends came to 10 bases. The CDR3 sequence is CASSDSWAGSYNEQFF. Here the CDR3 DNA reads TGTGCCAGCAGTGACTCGTGGGCGGGTTCCTACAATGAGCAGTTCTTC.

The chain couples TRBV7-2 to TRBJ1-2; D uncertain. This CDR3 comprises 13 residues. Between the trimmed V and J ends, which lost 5 bases and 4 bases, there was a span of 11 bases. Germline lookup yields CDR1 SGHTA and CDR2 FQGNSA. The CDR3 region is CASSAAATYGYTF. In DNA form, the CDR3 reads TGTGCCAGCAGCGCTGCGGCGACCTATGGCTACACCTTC. Supplemented by reference TRBV7-2 and TRBJ1-2, the full variable domain reads GAGVSQSPSNKVTEKGKDVELRCDPISGHTALYWYRQSLGQGLEFLIYFQGNSAPDKSGLPSDRFSAERTGGSVSTLTIQRTQQEDSAVYLCASSAAATYGYTFGSGTRLTVV.

This clone was counted a single time. V is TRBV6-6 and J is TRBJ1-5, with 7 bases lining up with TRBD1. V was clipped by 6 bases and J by 6 bases; unmatched bases: 11. CDR1 and CDR2 (germline): MNHNY, SVGAGI (reference sequence). CDR3 length equals 15 residues. CDR3 in amino acids: CASSLEGGVGQPQHF. In DNA form, the CDR3 reads TGTGCCAGCAGCCTAGAAGGGGGCGTGGGTCAGCCCCAGCATTTT.

This chain connects TRBV9 to TRBJ1-3; no clear D gene. CDR3 length equals 15 residues. Germline CDR1 and CDR2: SGDLS and YYNGEE. V lost 4 bases and J 0 bases, leaving 11 bases between the germline ends. CDR3 coding DNA: TGTGCCAGCAGCTTTGATGGAGTCTCTGGAAACACCATATATTTT. Protein product: CASSFDGVSGNTIYF.

The genes are TRBV19 and TRBJ2-7; maybe TRBD1 (6 bases). The germline V and J ends were trimmed by 5 bases and 0 bases, with 8 bases remaining between them. Germline CDR1 LNHDA, CDR2 SQIVND (reference sequence). The CDR3 loop spans 13 amino acids. For the CDR3, the DNA is TGTGCCAGTAGTTCAGGGGACTCCTACGAGCAGTACTTC. It is translated as CASSSGDSYEQYF.